A single sample is the source of the 27 T cell receptor beta chains below, sequenced in a study of memory CD4+ T cells and cytomegalovirus serostatus. Single viable CD3+CD4+CD8-CD45RO+ cells were sorted as the memory CD4+ T cells. Clones were read by immunoSEQ multiplex PCR, and TCRdb kept only the in-frame ones, dropping some. The sample consists of about 100,000 clones, under 90% of them appearing once. Sequenced: memory CD4+ T cells from blood. Receptors were obtained from an adult in good health and CMV-seropositive.

This clone was picked up a small number of times. The CDR3, as DNA: TGTGCCAGCAGTCAGGGGGTGAACACTGAAGCTTTCTTT. This gives the protein CASSQGVNTEAFF. The V call is TRBV2, the J call TRBJ1-1, with 7 bases that match TRBD1. Germline trimming cut 5 bases from V and 0 bases from J; bases unmatched to any gene: 0. The length of the CDR3 is 13 residues. Germline assignment: CDR1 SNHLY and CDR2 FYNNEI.

V is TRBV10-3 and J is TRBJ2-3; TRBD1 is a possible D gene (6 bases). The V and J ends lost 7 bases and 3 bases respectively, with 14 bases between them. Germline V gene data show CDR1 as ENHRY and CDR2 as SYGVKD. CDR3 length equals 14 residues. The DNA of the CDR3 is TGTGCCATCACTGGAGAGGGGGTGACAGATACGCAGTATTTT. Its translation is CAITGEGVTDTQYF.

V is TRBV19 and J is TRBJ2-5; D perhaps matches TRBD2 (6 bases). Deletions cut 2 bases from V and 0 bases from J, with 16 bases between. CDR3 length equals 17 residues. The germline gives CDR1 LNHDA, CDR2 SQIVND (reference sequence). The CDR3 DNA is TGTGCCAGTAGTATAACCTCGGGGGTCAGGGACCAAGAGACCCAGTACTTC. Encoded protein: CASSITSGVRDQETQYF.

A single count supports this clone. This chain connects TRBV19 to TRBJ1-1; D ambiguous. The CDR3 has 12 amino acids. Germline V CDR1 and CDR2: LNHDA, SQIVND (reference sequence). The V and J ends lost 7 bases and 3 bases respectively, with 9 bases between them. The CDR3 loop reads CASNQEYTEAFF. CDR3 nucleotides: TGTGCCAGTAATCAAGAGTACACTGAAGCTTTCTTT.

This clone appeared a few times. The chain joins TRBV7-6 to TRBJ2-5; D is unresolved. Germline lookup yields CDR1 SGHVS and CDR2 FNYEAQ. V was pared by 0 bases and J by 1 base, with 12 bases between. CDR3 size: 16 residues. The CDR3, as DNA: TGTGCCAGCAGCTTAGCGGGTTACAAGCCCCAAGAGACCCAGTACTTC. Translating gives CASSLAGYKPQETQYF.

This sequence joins TRBV11-3 and TRBJ2-5; 14 positions match TRBD2. Per the germline V gene, CDR1 is SGHNT and CDR2 is YENEEA. The CDR3 covers 16 residues. Losses at the gene ends were 5 bases for V and 2 bases for J; bases not matched to a gene: 4. CDR3 bases: TGTGCCAGCAGCCCGGGACTAGCGGGAGAACAAGAGACCCAGTACTTC. Its translation is CASSPGLAGEQETQYF.

This clone came up many times. This rearrangement joins TRBV2 to TRBJ2-7; a possible D gene is TRBD1 (5 bases). CDR3 size: 13 residues. Per germline, CDR1 SNHLY and CDR2 FYNNEI. V lost 11 bases, J lost 0 bases, and 14 bases lay in between. The CDR3 reads CAGQGVSSYEQYF. Here the CDR3 DNA reads TGTGCCGGGCAGGGCGTTTCCTCCTACGAGCAGTACTTC. The full variable domain, its missing parts supplied by reference TRBV2 and TRBJ2-7, is EPEVTQTPSHQVTQMGQEVILRCVPISNHLYFYWYRQILGQKVEFLVSFYNNEISEKSEIFDDQFSVERPDGSNFTLKIRSTKLEDSAMYFCAGQGVSSYEQYFGPGTRLTVT.

This chain joins TRBV13 and TRBJ1-2; 11 bases map to TRBD1. V dropped 3 bases and J dropped 8; count of bases not matched to a gene: 11. The CDR3 totals 16 residues. Germline lookup yields CDR1 PRHDT and CDR2 FYEKMQ (reference sequence). This chain's CDR3 is CASSLWGQGGRGGYTF. The CDR3 DNA is TGTGCCAGCAGCTTGTGGGGACAGGGGGGAAGAGGAGGCTACACCTTC. The full variable domain, in which reference TRBV13 and TRBJ1-2 provide the parts outside the CDR3, is AAGVIQSPRHLIKEKRETATLKCYPIPRHDTVYWYQQGPGQDPQFLISFYEKMQSDKGSIPDRFSAQQFSDYHSELNMSSLELGDSALYFCASSLWGQGGRGGYTFGSGTRLTVV.

The rearrangement uses TRBV5-4 and TRBJ2-7; either TRBD1 or TRBD2 may fit D (5 bases each). With 4 bases removed from V and 7 bases from J, the gap between germline ends came to 24 bases. This CDR3 comprises 16 residues. Germline values: CDR1 SGHNT, CDR2 YYREEE (reference sequence). CDR3 protein: CASSPSRSGTPIEQYF. In DNA form, the CDR3 reads TGTGCCAGCAGCCCGAGCCGCTCCGGGACCCCTATTGAGCAGTACTTC.

This chain links TRBV5-6 with TRBJ2-7; D assignment may be TRBD1 or TRBD2 (5 bases each). V lost 0 bases and J 2 bases, leaving 9 bases between the germline ends. Germline CDR1 and CDR2: SGHDT and YYEEEE. This CDR3 comprises 14 residues. CDR3 in DNA: TGTGCCAGCAGCTTGGTCGGGACCCCCTACGAGCAGTACTTC. Protein: CASSLVGTPYEQYF.

The chain employs TRBV5-1 and TRBJ1-5; D perhaps matches TRBD1 (5 bases). The V and J ends lost 4 bases and 1 base respectively, with 12 bases between them. The CDR3 runs 15 residues. The germline V gene encodes CDR1 SGHRS and CDR2 YFSETQ. The CDR3 DNA sequence: TGCGCCAGCAGCCCGGCAGGGCTGAGCAATCAGCCCCAGCATTTT. This codes for CASSPAGLSNQPQHF.

The J gene is TRBJ1-4, the V gene TRBV19; D uncertain. This CDR3 has 13 residues. Deletions cut 4 bases from V and 7 bases from J, with 10 bases between. CDR1 is LNHDA and CDR2 is SQIVND in the germline V gene (reference sequence). CDR3 sequence: CASSTREGEKLFF. As DNA, the CDR3 is TGTGCCAGTAGTACCCGGGAGGGTGAAAAACTGTTTTTT.

This rearrangement joins TRBV5-6 to TRBJ2-5, with D tentatively TRBD1 (5 bases). Germline CDR1 reads SGHDT; CDR2 reads YYEEEE. The CDR3 has 13 residues. V was pared by 5 bases and J by 3 bases, with 11 bases between. The CDR3 loop is CASRALDKETQYF. The CDR3 coding sequence is TGTGCCAGCAGGGCGTTGGACAAAGAGACCCAGTACTTC.

This clone was recorded a few times. The chain joins TRBV2 to TRBJ2-7; D is possibly TRBD1 (5 bases). With 6 bases removed from V and 1 base from J, the gap between germline ends came to 10 bases. Germline loops: CDR1 SNHLY, CDR2 FYNNEI. The CDR3 runs to 13 residues. The CDR3 DNA is TGTGCCAGCAGCGACAGTCAGTCCTACGAGCAGTACTTC. Protein product: CASSDSQSYEQYF.

The chain employs TRBV20-1 and TRBJ1-2, with unresolved D. The V end lost 3 bases, the J end lost 7 bases, and 9 bases lay between the germline ends. Germline V gene data show CDR1 as DFQATT and CDR2 as SNEGSKA (reference sequence). CDR3 length: 11 amino acids. CDR3 in amino acids: CSASWESGYTF. CDR3 DNA sequence: TGCAGTGCTAGTTGGGAAAGTGGCTACACCTTC.

This rearrangement joins TRBV6-1 to TRBJ2-3; 7 positions agree with TRBD2. The V and J ends lost 7 bases and 0 bases, in that order; junction bases with no gene match: 7. The CDR3 extends over 15 amino acids. CDR1 MNHNS and CDR2 SASEGT come from the germline V gene. The CDR3 region has the DNA TGTGCCAGCACCCCCTGGGGAGGGAGCACAGATACGCAGTATTTT. It encodes CASTPWGGSTDTQYF.

J is TRBJ1-5 and V is TRBV28, with TRBD1 matching 10 bases. The junction had 12 bases not matched to a gene; V was cut back by 10 bases and J by 6 bases. Germline CDR1 is MDHEN and CDR2 is SYDVKM. The CDR3 sequence is 15 residues long. The CDR3: CATLKDRGGGQPQHF. In DNA, the CDR3 is TGTGCCACCTTAAAGGACAGGGGGGGTGGTCAGCCCCAGCATTTT.

V usage is TRBV15 and J usage is TRBJ1-5; 8 nucleotides match TRBD1. The CDR3 extends over 14 amino acids. From germline, CDR1 is LNHNV and CDR2 YYDKDF (reference sequence). Trimming at V came to 3 bases and at J to 6 bases, leaving 4 bases not matched to a gene. CDR3 nucleotide sequence: TGTGCCACCAGCAGTCAGGGGGCCGGTCAGCCCCAGCATTTT. It yields the protein CATSSQGAGQPQHF. The whole variable domain, filled in from reference TRBV15 and TRBJ1-5, reads DAMVIQNPRYQVTQFGKPVTLSCSQTLNHNVMYWYQQKSSQAPKLLFHYYDKDFNNEADTPDNFQSRRPNTSFCFLDIRSPGLGDTAMYLCATSSQGAGQPQHFGDGTRLSIL.

The chain employs TRBV11-3 and TRBJ2-1; D possibly corresponds to TRBD2 (6 bases). The CDR3 spans 12 residues. Between the trimmed V and J ends, which lost 5 bases and 10 bases, there was a span of 12 bases. Per germline, CDR1 SGHNT and CDR2 YENEEA. CDR3 DNA sequence: TGTGCCAGCAGCCCCACACGGGGGGAGCAGTTCTTC. Translated: CASSPTRGEQFF.

The J gene is TRBJ2-3, the V gene TRBV11-2; possibly TRBD2 for D (5 bases). V gave up 1 base and J gave up 3 bases, with 14 bases separating them. This CDR3 comprises 16 residues. Germline V gene lookup returns CDR1 SGHAT and CDR2 FQNNGV. The CDR3 nucleotides are TGTGCCAGCAGCTTAGGAGTTGGGAGTTCAACAGATACGCAGTATTTT. This translates into CASSLGVGSSTDTQYF.

This clone was observed a single time. The chain uses TRBV29-1 and TRBJ2-6; 7 bases match TRBD1. Germline V gives CDR1 SQVTM, CDR2 ANQGSEA. This CDR3 contains 15 residues. Unmatched junction bases numbered 7, after V lost 4 bases and J lost 4 bases. CDR3: CSVGTGRIGANVLTF. The CDR3 coding sequence is TGCAGCGTTGGGACAGGTCGAATAGGGGCCAACGTCCTGACTTTC.

In this sample, this clone turned up a few times. The J gene is TRBJ2-1, the V gene TRBV27; the match to TRBD2 covers 7 bases. The germline CDR1 and CDR2 sequences are MNHEY and SMNVEV (reference sequence). Trimming took 7 bases from V and 8 from J; bases not matched to a gene: 8. The CDR3 spans 13 residues. The CDR3 here is CASMRSAGDEQFF. The CDR3, as DNA: TGTGCCAGCATGCGGAGCGCGGGAGATGAGCAGTTCTTC.

This clone was detected only once. The chain is built from TRBV5-1 and TRBJ2-1; possible D gene TRBD2, 6 bases. CDR3 length: 13 amino acids. V lost 0 bases to trimming and J lost 6 bases, with 7 bases between them. The germline gives CDR1 SGHRS, CDR2 YFSETQ. Written as DNA, the CDR3 is TGCGCCAGCAGCTTGGGGGGGGTCAATGAGCAGTTCTTC. As protein: CASSLGGVNEQFF.

This chain uses TRBV5-6 with TRBJ2-2; D perhaps matches TRBD2 (6 bases). V gave up 3 bases and J gave up 4 bases, with 19 bases separating them. CDR1 is SGHDT and CDR2 is YYEEEE in the germline V gene. The CDR3 is made up of 17 amino acids. The CDR3 coding sequence is TGTGCCAGCAGCTCGGGAGTCCGGTCGTCGTCCACCGGGGAGCTGTTTTTT. It encodes CASSSGVRSSSTGELFF.

The chain joins TRBV11-2 to TRBJ2-7; D ambiguous. Trimming took 1 base from V and 4 from J, leaving 11 bases between them. The CDR3 runs to 14 residues. CDR1 and CDR2 from the germline V gene are SGHAT and FQNNGV. DNA for the CDR3: TGTGCCAGCAGCTTAGGGAATTACAATTACGAGCAGTACTTC. Protein sequence: CASSLGNYNYEQYF.

The genes are TRBV7-8 and TRBJ1-2; D possibly corresponds to TRBD1 (6 bases). Per the germline V gene, CDR1 is SGHVS and CDR2 is FQNEAQ. This CDR3 comprises 16 residues. Trimming took 5 bases from V and 0 from J, leaving 16 bases between them. The CDR3 sequence is CASSAYRVGANYGYTF. CDR3 coding DNA: TGTGCCAGCAGCGCTTACAGGGTTGGAGCTAACTATGGCTACACCTTC.

This chain joins TRBV6-4 and TRBJ1-5; the D is unclear. The V gene lost 8 bases and the J gene lost 0 bases, with 11 bases spanning the gap. There are 14 residues in the CDR3. Germline CDR1 is MRHNA and CDR2 is SNTAGT. CDR3 region: CASFGLDSNQPQHF. DNA for the CDR3: TGTGCCAGCTTCGGGCTGGATAGCAATCAGCCCCAGCATTTT.